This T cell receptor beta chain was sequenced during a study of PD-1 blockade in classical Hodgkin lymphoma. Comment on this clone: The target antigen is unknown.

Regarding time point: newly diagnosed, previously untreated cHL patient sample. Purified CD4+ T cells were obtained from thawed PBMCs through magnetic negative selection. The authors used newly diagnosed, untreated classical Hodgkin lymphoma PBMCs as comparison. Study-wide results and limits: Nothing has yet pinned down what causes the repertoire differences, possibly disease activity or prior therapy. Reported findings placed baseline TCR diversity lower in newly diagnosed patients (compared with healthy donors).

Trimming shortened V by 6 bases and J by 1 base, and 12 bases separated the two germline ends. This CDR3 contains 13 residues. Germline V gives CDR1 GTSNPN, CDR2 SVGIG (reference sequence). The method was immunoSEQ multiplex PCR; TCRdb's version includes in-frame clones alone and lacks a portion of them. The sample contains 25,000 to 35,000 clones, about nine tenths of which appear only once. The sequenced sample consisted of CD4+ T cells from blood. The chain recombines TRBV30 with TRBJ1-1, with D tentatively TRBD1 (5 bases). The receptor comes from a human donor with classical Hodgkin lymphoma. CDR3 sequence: CACSGHPNTEAFF. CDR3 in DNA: TGTGCCTGCAGCGGACACCCGAACACTGAAGCTTTCTTT.